These 23 T cell receptor beta chains originate from one sample sequenced in a study of shared clonotypes between healthy human individuals. The repertoire was sequenced with immunoSEQ multiplex PCR; TCRdb's copy has only in-frame clones and lacks some. The sample lists a few million clones, approximately 93% occurring once. The sequencing input was naive CD4+ T cells from PBMCs. Subset noted: CD45RA+ positively selected. The receptors derive from a man aged 18 to 29 in good health. Some clones in this sample may be carry-over from other donors' samples.

The chain has TRBV11-2 and TRBJ2-5; D is perhaps TRBD1 or TRBD2 (6 bases each). Germline loops: CDR1 SGHAT, CDR2 FQNNGV. V lost 1 base, J lost 4 bases, and 16 bases lay in between. The CDR3 loop spans 16 amino acids. CDR3 loop: CASSLGVGGSGETQYF. DNA of the CDR3: TGTGCCAGCAGCTTAGGAGTGGGGGGCTCTGGAGAGACCCAGTACTTC. The whole variable domain, filled in from reference TRBV11-2 and TRBJ2-5, reads EAGVAQSPRYKIIEKRQSVAFWCNPISGHATLYWYQQILGQGPKLLIQFQNNGVVDDSQLPKDRFSAERLKGVDSTLKIQPAKLEDSAVYLCASSLGVGGSGETQYFGPGTRLLVL.

V and J are TRBV11-2 and TRBJ1-3; D is unresolved. V lost 6 bases, J lost 0 bases, and 12 bases lay in between. Germline assignment: CDR1 SGHAT and CDR2 FQNNGV. The CDR3 contains 15 residues. The CDR3 protein is CASRQGPYSGNTIYF. The CDR3 region has the DNA TGTGCCAGCAGACAAGGACCTTACTCTGGAAACACCATATATTTT. The variable domain in full, with the rest retrieved from reference TRBV11-2 and TRBJ1-3, is EAGVAQSPRYKIIEKRQSVAFWCNPISGHATLYWYQQILGQGPKLLIQFQNNGVVDDSQLPKDRFSAERLKGVDSTLKIQPAKLEDSAVYLCASRQGPYSGNTIYFGEGSWLTVV.

The genes are TRBV4-1 and TRBJ2-1; 7 bases map to TRBD2. In germline, CDR1 is MGHRA, CDR2 YSYEKL. The CDR3 is 16 amino acids. The trim removed 4 bases at V and 6 bases at J, leaving 12 bases unmatched. CDR3 sequence reads: CASSRRAAGDSNEQFF. Here the CDR3 DNA reads TGCGCCAGCAGCCGCCGGGCGGCGGGAGACAGCAATGAGCAGTTCTTC.

Details on this clone: This sample also contains other DNA sequences that code for the same CDR3. The CDR3 spells CASSLEGSYNEQFF. The CDR3 DNA sequence: TGTGCCAGCAGCTTAGAAGGGAGCTACAATGAGCAGTTCTTC. The chain uses TRBV7-9 and TRBJ2-1, with D possibly being TRBD2 (5 bases). V dropped 1 base and J dropped 3 bases, with 7 bases sitting between them. The CDR3 extends over 14 amino acids. Germline V gene data show CDR1 as SEHNR and CDR2 as FQNEAQ (reference sequence).

The chain has TRBV19 and TRBJ1-2; D is possibly TRBD1 (6 bases). Germline CDR1 is LNHDA and CDR2 is SQIVND (reference sequence). The CDR3 is 16 amino acids. V was clipped by 5 bases and J by 2 bases, with 18 bases between them. CDR3 loop: CASSARTPTGNYGYTF. The CDR3 nucleotides read TGTGCCAGTAGTGCACGAACTCCAACAGGGAACTATGGCTACACCTTC.

The V and J genes are TRBV1 and TRBJ2-1; the D segment call TRBD2 is taken from the table without a DNA check. TRBV1 is an annotated pseudogene. The CDR3 is 19 residues long. The CDR3 DNA sequence: TGCACCAGCAGCCTCTGCCCTACTAGCGGGAGACTTGATGTAAATGAGCAGTTCTTC. This gives the protein CTSSLCPTSGRLDVNEQFF.

The chain recombines TRBV5-1 with TRBJ2-6; D uncertain. Germline V gene sequence: CDR1 SGHRS, CDR2 YFSETQ. Between the trimmed V and J ends, which lost 0 bases and 0 bases, there was a span of 7 bases. The CDR3 runs to 16 residues. CDR3 coding DNA: TGCGCCAGCAGCTTGGGGGTTCTCTCTGGGGCCAACGTCCTGACTTTC. Translation: CASSLGVLSGANVLTF.

As DNA, the CDR3 is TGCGCCAGCAGCCAAGGGGGACTTAGCGGGAGGGCTCGAGAGACCCAGTACTTC. It encodes CASSQGGLSGRARETQYF. The chain uses TRBV4-3 and TRBJ2-5; TRBD2 aligns across 11 bases. Germline CDR1 is LGHNA and CDR2 is YSLEER. Trimming at V came to 1 base and at J to 4 bases, leaving 11 bases not matched to a gene. The CDR3 has 18 residues.

This chain uses TRBV5-6 with TRBJ2-5, with D possibly being TRBD2 (6 bases). Trimming removed 6 bases at V and 5 bases at J, with 20 bases between. Looked up from germline, CDR1 is SGHDT and CDR2 is YYEEEE. This CDR3 is 15 amino acids long. The CDR3 coding sequence is TGTGCCAGCACCCTCTATGGGACGGCGGGGGAGACCCAGTACTTC. This translates into CASTLYGTAGETQYF.

The chain carries TRBV19 and TRBJ1-3; 7 bases are a match to TRBD1. Per germline, CDR1 LNHDA and CDR2 SQIVND (reference sequence). Trimming removed 5 bases from V and 0 bases from J; junction bases left unmatched: 4. The CDR3 is 15 amino acids. The CDR3 protein is CASSPGQSSGNTIYF. The CDR3 DNA sequence: TGTGCCAGTAGTCCGGGACAGTCCTCTGGAAACACCATATATTTT. Using reference TRBV19 and TRBJ1-3 for the parts outside the CDR3, the full variable domain is DGGITQSPKYLFRKEGQNVTLSCEQNLNHDAMYWYRQDPGQGLRLIYYSQIVNDFQKGDIAEGYSVSREKKESFPLTVTSAQKNPTAFYLCASSPGQSSGNTIYFGEGSWLTVV.

CDR3 nucleotide sequence: TGTGCCATCAGTAGCAGACAGGTGGGAAAACTCGAGGTCTCCTACAATGAGCAGTTCTTC. Its translation is CAISSRQVGKLEVSYNEQFF. The J gene is TRBJ2-1, the V gene TRBV10-3; tentatively, D is TRBD1 (6 bases). V shed 5 bases and J shed 0 bases, with 26 bases lying between them. The CDR3 length is 20 residues. CDR1 ENHRY and CDR2 SYGVKD come from the germline V gene.

The genes are TRBV19 and TRBJ2-5; 9 bases agree with TRBD2. V lost 2 bases, J lost 2 bases, and 6 bases stayed unmatched. This CDR3 spans 16 amino acids. The germline V gene has CDR1 LNHDA and CDR2 SQIVND (reference sequence). DNA for the CDR3: TGTGCCAGTAGTATACCTAGCGGGATGGGACAAGAGACCCAGTACTTC. Amino acids: CASSIPSGMGQETQYF.

The V call is TRBV7-8, the J call TRBJ1-5; D not resolved. V was shortened by 1 base and J by 8 bases, with 18 bases between the two germline ends. This CDR3 comprises 16 residues. The germline V gene encodes CDR1 SGHVS and CDR2 FQNEAQ. The CDR3 loop reads CASSLGIGGWEEPQHF. The CDR3 coding sequence is TGTGCCAGCAGCTTAGGGATAGGAGGGTGGGAAGAGCCCCAGCATTTT.

The V gene is TRBV30, the J gene TRBJ2-5; no clear D. Germline CDR1 reads GTSNPN; CDR2 reads SVGIG (reference sequence). The CDR3 loop spans 12 amino acids. Between the trimmed V and J ends, which lost 1 base and 4 bases, there was a span of 7 bases. The DNA for the CDR3 is TGTGCCTGGAGTGCGGCGAGAGAGACCCAGTACTTC. It translates to CAWSAARETQYF.

This CDR3 is CASSLPSGELFF. CDR3 DNA: TGTGCCAGCAGTCTCCCTTCCGGGGAGCTGTTTTTT. The chain links TRBV6-5 to TRBJ2-2; D unclear. The CDR3 loop spans 12 amino acids. Germline assignment: CDR1 MNHEY and CDR2 SVGAGI. V was trimmed by 5 bases and J by 6 bases, leaving 7 bases between them.

The genes are TRBV5-1 and TRBJ2-7; TRBD2 is a possible D gene (5 bases). Trimming removed 0 bases at V and 2 bases at J, with 15 bases between. CDR1 is SGHRS, CDR2 YFSETQ, per germline. This CDR3 region has 16 residues. In nucleotides, the CDR3 is TGCGCCAGCAGCTTGGCCGGGAACCCTTCCGCCTACGAGCAGTACTTC. Its translation: CASSLAGNPSAYEQYF.

The chain couples TRBV4-1 to TRBJ2-7; 8 bases match TRBD2. Germline V CDR1 and CDR2: MGHRA, YSYEKL. The CDR3 runs 14 residues. The junction had 7 bases not matched to a gene; V was cut back by 3 bases and J by 6 bases. The CDR3 DNA is TGCGCCAGCAGCCAGACCTTCGGGGGGGGCGAGCAGTACTTC. Its protein product is CASSQTFGGGEQYF.

J is TRBJ2-7 and V is TRBV18; no firm D call. This CDR3 contains 13 residues. The V gene lost 5 bases and the J gene lost 3 bases, with 11 bases spanning the gap. Germline loops: CDR1 KGHSH, CDR2 LQKENI. The CDR3 DNA sequence: TGTGCCAGCTCAACCGGGCCTCGCTACGAGCAGTACTTC. Translation gives CASSTGPRYEQYF.

This clone was seen repeatedly, ten times or more. Distinct nucleotide sequences in the sample also encode this CDR3. The chain recombines TRBV6-5 with TRBJ2-3, with D unresolved. Germline lookup yields CDR1 MNHEY and CDR2 SVGAGI. The CDR3 contains 11 residues. V shed 0 bases and J shed 5 bases, with 0 bases lying between them. CDR3: CASSYSDTQYF. In nucleotides, the CDR3 is TGTGCCAGCAGTTACTCAGATACGCAGTATTTT.

This chain links TRBV5-1 with TRBJ1-1; D might be TRBD1 (5 bases). CDR1 SGHRS and CDR2 YFSETQ come from the germline V gene. The CDR3 spans 15 residues. V lost 4 bases, J lost 1 base, and 14 bases lay in between. The CDR3 reads CASSGQGNKNTEAFF. CDR3 DNA sequence: TGCGCCAGCAGCGGGCAGGGCAACAAGAACACTGAAGCTTTCTTT.

A word on this clone: Within the sample, other DNA sequences also encode this same CDR3. This chain connects TRBV2 to TRBJ2-5; D not certain. The germline CDR1 and CDR2 sequences are SNHLY and FYNNEI. This CDR3 is 11 amino acids long. Trimming cost V 6 bases and J 1 base, with 3 bases left between them. The CDR3 DNA reads as TGTGCCAGCAGCCTCCAAGAGACCCAGTACTTC. Its translation: CASSLQETQYF. Filled out from reference TRBV2 and TRBJ2-5, the complete variable domain reads EPEVTQTPSHQVTQMGQEVILRCVPISNHLYFYWYRQILGQKVEFLVSFYNNEISEKSEIFDDQFSVERPDGSNFTLKIRSTKLEDSAMYFCASSLQETQYFGPGTRLLVL.

The chain uses TRBV30 and TRBJ1-2; TRBD1 agrees at 10 bases. Per the germline V gene, CDR1 is GTSNPN and CDR2 is SVGIG (reference sequence). CDR3 length: 14 amino acids. V was clipped by 2 bases and J by 7 bases; unmatched bases: 7. The chain's CDR3 is CAWSLGQGVSGYTF. Here the CDR3 DNA reads TGTGCCTGGAGTTTAGGACAGGGGGTGAGTGGCTACACCTTC.

The chain uses TRBV7-3 and TRBJ2-7, with 8 bases aligning to TRBD2. V trimming: 1 base; J trimming: 5 bases; junction bases outside the gene matches: 7. This CDR3 is built from 15 residues. Germline-derived CDR1 and CDR2 are SGHTA and FQGTGA. CDR3 protein: CASSLKTGGAHEQYF. The CDR3, as DNA: TGTGCCAGCAGCTTAAAGACGGGAGGGGCCCACGAGCAGTACTTC.